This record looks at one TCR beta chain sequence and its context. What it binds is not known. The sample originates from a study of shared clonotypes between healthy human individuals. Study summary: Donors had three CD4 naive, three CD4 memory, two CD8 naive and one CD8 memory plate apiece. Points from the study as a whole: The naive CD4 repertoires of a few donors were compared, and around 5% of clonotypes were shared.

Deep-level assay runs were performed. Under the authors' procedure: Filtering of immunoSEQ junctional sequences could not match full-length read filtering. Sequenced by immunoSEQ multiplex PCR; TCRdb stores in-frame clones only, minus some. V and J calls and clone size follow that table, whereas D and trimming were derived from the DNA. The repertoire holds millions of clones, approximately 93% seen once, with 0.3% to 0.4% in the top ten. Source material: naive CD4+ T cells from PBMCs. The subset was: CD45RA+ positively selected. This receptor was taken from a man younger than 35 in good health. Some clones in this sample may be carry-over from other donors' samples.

In DNA form, the CDR3 reads TGTGCCAGCAGCCAACAGGGGGTTACCACTGAAGCTTTCTTT. Amino acids: CASSQQGVTTEAFF. The chain recombines TRBV7-9 with TRBJ1-1, with TRBD1 matching 8 bases. Germline CDR1 is SEHNR and CDR2 is FQNEAQ (reference sequence). Unmatched junction bases numbered 6, after V lost 5 bases and J lost 4 bases. There are 14 residues in the CDR3.